Only a few counts were recorded for the clone carrying this T cell receptor beta chain. What it binds is unknown. The source of the sample is a study of T cells after yellow fever vaccination. Across the study: Those fractions that held only low numbers of cells were prepared using the SMART-Seq v4 Ultra Low Input RNA kit. Findings of the study overall: Abundant contaminating clonotypes from the bulk population could appear in FACS-sorted repertoires. Reappearance after the booster was seen for most primary-vaccination clones, at roughly 96% CD4 and about 90% CD8.

TCRdb re-called the 5' RACE reads with MiXCR, one entry per CDR3 protein. This table holds some 340,000 distinct CDR3 sequences, 4.1% found once. V was pared by 3 bases and J by 6 bases, with 20 bases between. Per the germline V gene, CDR1 is DFQATT and CDR2 is SNEGSKA (reference sequence). The CDR3 runs 15 residues. Material: PBMCs, obtained 5 days after the yellow fever booster vaccination. The origin of this receptor is a man between 18 and 35 years old who received the YFV17D yellow fever vaccine. The rearrangement links TRBV20-1 to TRBJ1-1, with a weak D call TRBD1 (5 bases). CDR3 loop: CSARRLGGANAEAFF. CDR3 in DNA: TGCAGTGCTAGGCGGCTGGGGGGTGCTAACGCTGAAGCTTTCTTT.